This T cell receptor beta chain was captured by sequencing in a study of shared clonotypes between healthy human individuals. The CDR3 spans 16 residues. CDR1 LGHNA and CDR2 YNFKEQ come from the germline V gene. Trimming removed 0 bases at V and 2 bases at J, with 14 bases between. Original analysis: Junction-only immunoSEQ data arrived without quality scores, meaning filtering differed. Data came from immunoSEQ multiplex PCR; TCRdb stores just in-frame clones and leaves some out. Clonal size and the V and J genes are those of that table, whereas D and trimming came from the DNA. Among some 2 million clones listed, over 85% were seen once. Positively selected for CCR7, the CD45RO-negative cells used as naive CD8 cells excluded terminally differentiated effector memory CD45RA+ cells.

The clonotype was recovered from a young man in good health. The sequenced material came from naive CD8+ T cells sorted from blood. The rearrangement uses TRBV4-2 and TRBJ2-7; the D is unclear. This CDR3 is CASSQEKYGVTYEQYF. CDR3 DNA sequence: TGTGCCAGCAGCCAAGAAAAATACGGCGTGACCTACGAGCAGTACTTC.